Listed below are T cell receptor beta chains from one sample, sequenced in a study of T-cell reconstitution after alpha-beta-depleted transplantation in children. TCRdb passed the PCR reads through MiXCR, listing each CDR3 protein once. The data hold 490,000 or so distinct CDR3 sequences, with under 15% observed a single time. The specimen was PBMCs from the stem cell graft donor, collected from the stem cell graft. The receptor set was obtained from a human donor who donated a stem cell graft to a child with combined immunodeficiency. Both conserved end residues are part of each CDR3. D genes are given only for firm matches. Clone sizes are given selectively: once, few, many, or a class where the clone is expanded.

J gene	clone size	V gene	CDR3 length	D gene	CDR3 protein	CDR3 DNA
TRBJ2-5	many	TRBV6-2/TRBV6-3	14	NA	CASRAGTSEETQYF	TGTGCCAGCAGAGCCGGGACTTCTGAAGAGACCCAGTACTTC
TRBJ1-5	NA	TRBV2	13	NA	CASKVQGNQPQHF	TGTGCCAGCAAGGTCCAGGGCAATCAGCCCCAGCATTTT
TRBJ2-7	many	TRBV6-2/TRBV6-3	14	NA	CASSSTIPAYEQYF	TGTGCCAGCAGTTCGACTATCCCTGCCTACGAGCAGTACTTC
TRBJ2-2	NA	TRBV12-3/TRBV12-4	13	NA	CASRPTPPGELFF	TGTGCCAGCAGACCGACCCCGCCCGGGGAGCTGTTTTTT
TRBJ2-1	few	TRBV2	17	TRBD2	CASSEEISGSSYNEQFF	TGTGCCAGCAGTGAAGAGATTAGCGGGAGCTCCTACAATGAGCAGTTCTTC
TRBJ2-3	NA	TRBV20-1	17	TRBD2	CSARDWERGGDRDTQYF	TGCAGTGCTAGAGATTGGGAGCGGGGGGGGGACAGAGATACGCAGTATTTT
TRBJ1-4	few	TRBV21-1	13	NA	CARPGRGGEKLFF	TGTGCCAGACCCGGCAGGGGTGGGGAAAAACTGTTTTTT
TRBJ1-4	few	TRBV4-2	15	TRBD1	CASSQDGTGDEKLFF	TGTGCCAGCAGCCAGGACGGGACAGGGGATGAAAAACTGTTTTTT
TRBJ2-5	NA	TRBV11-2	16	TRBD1	CASSPTGDSGRETQYF	TGTGCCAGCAGCCCGACTGGGGACAGCGGACGGGAGACCCAGTACTTC
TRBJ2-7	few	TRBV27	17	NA	CASSLWGPPYPLYEQYF	TGTGCCAGCAGTTTATGGGGACCACCATACCCCCTCTACGAGCAGTACTTC
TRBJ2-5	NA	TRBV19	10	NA	CASGRETQYF	TGTGCCAGTGGTAGGGAGACCCAGTACTTC
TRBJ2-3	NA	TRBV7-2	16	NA	CASSLVATASTDTQYF	TGTGCCAGCAGCTTGGTAGCAACAGCTAGCACAGATACGCAGTATTTT
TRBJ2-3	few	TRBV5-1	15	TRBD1	CASSLPQTGGDTQYF	TGCGCCAGCAGCTTGCCCCAGACAGGGGGAGATACGCAGTATTTT
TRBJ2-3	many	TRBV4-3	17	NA	CASSQTPARREGDTQYF	TGCGCCAGCAGCCAAACCCCAGCGAGGAGGGAAGGGGATACGCAGTATTTT
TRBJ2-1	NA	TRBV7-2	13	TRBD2	CASSFFSGRAGFF	TGTGCCAGCAGCTTTTTTAGCGGGAGGGCCGGGTTCTTC
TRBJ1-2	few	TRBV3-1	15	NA	CASSQGSGTLGGYTF	TGTGCCAGCAGCCAAGGGTCCGGGACGCTCGGTGGCTACACCTTC
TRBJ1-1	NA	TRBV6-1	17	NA	CASSETVAFERNTEAFF	TGTGCCAGCAGCGAGACAGTCGCATTTGAGAGGAACACTGAAGCTTTCTTT
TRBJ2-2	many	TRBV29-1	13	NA	CSVEPGAGGELFF	TGCAGCGTTGAACCAGGGGCGGGCGGGGAGCTGTTTTTT
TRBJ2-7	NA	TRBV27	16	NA	CASSLTGGLGANEQYF	TGTGCCAGCAGTTTAACTGGGGGCTTGGGGGCGAACGAGCAGTACTTC
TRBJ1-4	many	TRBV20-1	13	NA	CSVRALPEEKLFF	TGCAGTGTTCGGGCCCTCCCAGAGGAAAAACTGTTTTTT
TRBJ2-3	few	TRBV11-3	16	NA	CASSFGGGPPTDTQYF	TGTGCCAGCAGCTTTGGCGGGGGCCCTCCCACAGATACGCAGTATTTT
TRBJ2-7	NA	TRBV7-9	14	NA	CASSLGGLRYEQYF	TGTGCCAGCAGCTTAGGGGGGCTCAGATACGAGCAGTACTTC
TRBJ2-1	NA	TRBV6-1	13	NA	CASGLLPYNEQFF	TGTGCCAGCGGACTGCTCCCCTACAATGAGCAGTTCTTC
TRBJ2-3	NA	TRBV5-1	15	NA	CASREGPTIRDTQYF	TGCGCCAGCAGGGAGGGCCCCACCATCCGAGATACGCAGTATTTT
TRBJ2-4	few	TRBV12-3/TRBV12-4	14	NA	CASSQNLAKNIQYF	TGTGCCAGCAGTCAAAACCTAGCCAAAAACATTCAGTACTTC
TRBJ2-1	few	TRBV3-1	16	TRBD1	CASSLDRGRLYNEQFF	TGTGCCAGCAGCCTAGACAGGGGAAGGCTCTACAATGAGCAGTTCTTC
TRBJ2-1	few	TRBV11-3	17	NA	CASSLEFWHQSYNEQFF	TGTGCCAGCAGCTTAGAGTTTTGGCACCAGTCCTACAATGAGCAGTTCTTC
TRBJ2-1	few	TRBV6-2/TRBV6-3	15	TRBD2	CASSQPGLAPGEQFF	TGTGCCAGCAGCCAACCGGGACTAGCCCCTGGTGAGCAGTTCTTC
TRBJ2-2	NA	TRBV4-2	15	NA	CASSPQTVTRGELFF	TGTGCCAGCAGCCCCCAGACAGTGACAAGGGGGGAGCTGTTTTTT
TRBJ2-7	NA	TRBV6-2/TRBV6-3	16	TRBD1	CASSPFRTGDNYEQYF	TGTGCCAGCAGCCCGTTTCGGACAGGGGACAACTACGAGCAGTACTTC
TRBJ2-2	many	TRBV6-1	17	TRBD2	CASSRRSGGMNTGELFF	TGTGCCAGCAGCCGAAGAAGCGGGGGGATGAACACCGGGGAGCTGTTTTTT
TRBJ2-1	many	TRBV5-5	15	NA	CASSLRERAYNEQFF	TGTGCCAGCAGCTTGCGGGAGCGGGCCTACAATGAGCAGTTCTTC
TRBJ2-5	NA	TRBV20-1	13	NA	CSASGRNQETQYF	TGCAGTGCTAGCGGTCGGAACCAAGAGACCCAGTACTTC
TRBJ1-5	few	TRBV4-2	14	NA	CASSQEGYNQPQHF	TGTGCCAGCAGCCAAGAAGGGTACAATCAGCCCCAGCATTTT
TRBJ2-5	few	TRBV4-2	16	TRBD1	CASSQGGQGAGETQYF	TGTGCCAGCAGCCAAGGCGGACAGGGGGCCGGTGAGACCCAGTACTTC
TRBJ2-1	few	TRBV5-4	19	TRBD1	CASSFSGQGIPGTRNEQFF	TGTGCCAGCAGCTTCTCAGGACAGGGGATCCCGGGAACTCGCAATGAGCAGTTCTTC
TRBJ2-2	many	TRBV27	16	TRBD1	CASTRQGSSNTGELFF	TGTGCCAGCACTCGACAGGGTTCTTCGAACACCGGGGAGCTGTTTTTT
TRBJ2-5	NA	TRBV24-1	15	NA	CATSVRGGGQETQYF	TGTGCCACCAGTGTTCGTGGTGGGGGACAAGAGACCCAGTACTTC
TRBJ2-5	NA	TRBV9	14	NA	CASSVDPTQETQYF	TGTGCCAGCAGCGTAGACCCTACCCAAGAGACCCAGTACTTC
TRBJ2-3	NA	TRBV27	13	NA	CASSLYPTDTQYF	TGTGCCAGCAGTTTATATCCCACAGATACGCAGTATTTT
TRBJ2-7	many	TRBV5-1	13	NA	CASSSKGNYEQYF	TGCGCCAGCAGCTCAAAGGGGAACTACGAGCAGTACTTC
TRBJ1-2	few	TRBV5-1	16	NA	CASRTGDGLTNYGYTF	TGCGCCAGCAGAACTGGGGACGGACTCACTAACTATGGCTACACCTTC
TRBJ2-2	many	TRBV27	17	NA	CASSLKVVGGNTGELFF	TGTGCCAGCAGTTTAAAGGTGGTGGGAGGGAACACCGGGGAGCTGTTTTTT
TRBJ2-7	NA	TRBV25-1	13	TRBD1	CASSARGHYEQYF	TGTGCCAGCAGTGCCAGGGGGCATTACGAGCAGTACTTC
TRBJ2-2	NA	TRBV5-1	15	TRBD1	CASRSGQGRSGELFF	TGCGCCAGCAGGTCGGGACAGGGGCGGTCCGGGGAGCTGTTTTTT
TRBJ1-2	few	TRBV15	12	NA	CATSRDNYGYTF	TGTGCCACCAGCAGAGATAACTATGGCTACACCTTC
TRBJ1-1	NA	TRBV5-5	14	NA	CASSLRARVTEAFF	TGTGCCAGCAGCTTGAGGGCAAGGGTCACTGAAGCTTTCTTT
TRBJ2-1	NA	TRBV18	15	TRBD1	CASSPYRGFPWEQFF	TGTGCCAGCTCACCTTACAGGGGATTCCCTTGGGAGCAGTTCTTC
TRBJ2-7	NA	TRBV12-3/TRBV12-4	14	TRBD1	CASSGPGQGYEQYF	TGTGCCAGCAGTGGGCCGGGACAGGGATACGAGCAGTACTTC
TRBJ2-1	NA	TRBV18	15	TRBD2	CASLLAGGPEHEQFF	TGTGCCAGCTTATTAGCGGGAGGGCCTGAACATGAGCAGTTCTTC
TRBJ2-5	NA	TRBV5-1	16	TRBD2	CASSSSAGTRGETQYF	TGCGCCAGCAGCTCGAGCGCCGGGACTAGAGGGGAGACCCAGTACTTC
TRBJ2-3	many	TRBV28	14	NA	CASSLLGTRDTQYF	TGTGCCAGCAGTTTACTGGGGACCAGAGATACGCAGTATTTT
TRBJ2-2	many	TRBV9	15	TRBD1	CASSGQGPNTGELFF	TGTGCCAGCAGCGGACAGGGACCGAACACCGGGGAGCTGTTTTTT
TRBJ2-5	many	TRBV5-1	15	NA	CASSFTGPGIETQYF	TGCGCCAGCAGCTTCACAGGGCCAGGAATAGAGACCCAGTACTTC
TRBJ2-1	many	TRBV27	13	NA	CASSLRLTSEQFF	TGTGCCAGCAGTTTAAGGTTGACTTCTGAGCAGTTCTTC
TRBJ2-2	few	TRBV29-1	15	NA	CSVELGNTNTGELFF	TGCAGCGTTGAATTAGGAAATACGAACACCGGGGAGCTGTTTTTT
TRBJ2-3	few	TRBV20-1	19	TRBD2	CSARDAVSGGPSWTDTQYF	TGCAGTGCTAGAGATGCGGTTAGCGGGGGGCCGAGTTGGACAGATACGCAGTATTTT